The 9 T cell receptor beta chains in this list originate from one sample, sequenced in a study of blood T cell repertoires in COVID-19. Sequenced by immunoSEQ multiplex PCR; TCRdb stores in-frame clones only, minus some. The repertoire holds 200,000 to 250,000 clones, with about 85% as singletons. The source material was peripheral blood. These receptor sequences come from a man between 50 and 59 years old who had recovered from COVID-19.

With respect to this clone: This may stem from a read error, because a much larger clone lies one nucleotide away. The gene calls are TRBV28 and TRBJ2-7, with 10 bases that match TRBD1. The CDR3 contains 14 residues. In germline, CDR1 is MDHEN, CDR2 SYDVKM. Unmatched junction bases numbered 4, after V lost 7 bases and J lost 1 base. In DNA form, the CDR3 reads TGTGCCAGCATCCCGGGACAGGGGTCCTACGAGCAGTACTTC. Amino acid sequence: CASIPGQGSYEQYF.

This clone is a singleton in its sample. The chain employs TRBV2 and TRBJ1-5, with 10 bases fitting TRBD1. The germline V gene has CDR1 SNHLY and CDR2 FYNNEI. This CDR3 has 14 residues. J lost 5 bases, V lost 6 bases, and 4 bases had no gene match. The CDR3 region has the DNA TGTGCCAGCAGGGGCGGGACAGGGGATCAGCCCCAGCATTTT. Translation gives CASRGGTGDQPQHF.

The V and J genes are TRBV6-5 and TRBJ2-7; TRBD2 matches at 10 bases. The V and J ends lost 8 bases and 3 bases, in that order; junction bases with no gene match: 7. Germline-derived CDR1 and CDR2 are MNHEY and SVGAGI. The CDR3 has 14 amino acids. Here the CDR3 DNA reads TGTGCCAGCGGTCGGACTAGCGGTCTCTACGAGCAGTACTTC. The encoded protein is CASGRTSGLYEQYF.

The chain employs TRBV7-9 and TRBJ2-1; a weak D match, TRBD2 (5 bases). Germline V gene data show CDR1 as SEHNR and CDR2 as FQNEAQ (reference sequence). This CDR3 has 13 amino acids. V lost 0 bases and J lost 7, with 7 bases in between. This CDR3 reads CASSLALVNEQFF. In DNA form, the CDR3 reads TGTGCCAGCAGCTTAGCACTAGTTAATGAGCAGTTCTTC.

The chain carries TRBV3-1 (or the pseudogene TRBV3-2) and TRBJ1-3, with 7 bases that match TRBD1. V gave up 4 bases and J gave up 9 bases; unmatched junction bases: 6. In germline, CDR1 is LGHDT, CDR2 YNNKEL (reference sequence). This CDR3 is built from 13 residues. The CDR3 DNA reads as TGTGCCAGCAGCCTGGACAGGTCTACCACCATATATTTT. The encoded protein is CASSLDRSTTIYF.

The gene calls are TRBV11-2 and TRBJ2-5; 7 nucleotides match TRBD2. Germline CDR1 is SGHAT and CDR2 is FQNNGV. Trimming removed 5 bases from V and 1 base from J; junction bases left unmatched: 4. The CDR3 consists of 14 residues. Here the CDR3 DNA reads TGTGCCAGCAGCCTTGGGGGGGTCCAAGAGACCCAGTACTTC. Its protein product is CASSLGGVQETQYF.

This chain uses TRBV2 with TRBJ2-1; 11 bases agree with TRBD1. CDR3 length: 15 amino acids. Germline V lookup: CDR1 SNHLY, CDR2 FYNNEI. The V segment lost 4 bases and the J segment 9 bases; nucleotides outside the gene matches: 8. CDR3 nucleotides: TGTGCCAGCAGTGCGTCGGGACAGGGGGTAGGTGAGCAGTTCTTC. It specifies CASSASGQGVGEQFF.

The J gene is TRBJ2-7, the V gene TRBV6-1; TRBD1 agrees at 9 bases. This CDR3 spans 15 amino acids. Trimming at V came to 2 bases and at J to 7 bases, leaving 9 bases not matched to a gene. In germline, CDR1 is MNHNS, CDR2 SASEGT. Here the CDR3 reads CASSERAGTGREQYF. CDR3 DNA: TGTGCCAGCAGTGAAAGGGCCGGGACAGGGAGAGAGCAGTACTTC.

This clone was recorded only once. The chain couples TRBV7-6 to TRBJ2-3, with D possibly TRBD2 on 5 matching bases. V lost 4 bases and J 7 bases, leaving 12 bases between the germline ends. CDR1 is SGHVS and CDR2 is FNYEAQ in the germline V gene. The CDR3 has 13 amino acids. The CDR3 spells CASSSLQTNTQYF. In nucleotides, the CDR3 is TGTGCCAGCAGCTCGCTACAGACTAATACGCAGTATTTT. The full variable domain, its missing parts supplied by reference TRBV7-6 and TRBJ2-3, is GAGVSQSPRYKVTKRGQDVALRCDPISGHVSLYWYRQALGQGPEFLTYFNYEAQQDKSGLPNDRFSAERPEGSISTLTIQRTEQRDSAMYRCASSSLQTNTQYFGPGTRLTVL.